These 31 T cell receptor beta chains share one sample of origin, sequenced in a study of OX40 agonist ivuxolimab in advanced cancers. Assay used: immunoSEQ multiplex PCR; TCRdb lists only in-frame clones, some missing. The table lists about 44,000 clones, over 80% of them singletons, with about 5.2% in the top ten. This specimen consisted of CD4+ or CD8+ T cells sorted from blood, obtained in a trial of the OX40 agonist ivuxolimab. These receptors were collected from an adult with an advanced solid tumor such as melanoma, head and neck, liver or kidney cancer.

V is TRBV28 and J is TRBJ1-1; 9 bases map to TRBD1. The CDR3 contains 12 residues. Germline CDR1 reads MDHEN; CDR2 reads SYDVKM. J was trimmed by 4 bases and V by 6 bases; bases with no gene match: 0. The CDR3 sequence is CASRTGGTEAFF. The CDR3 DNA reads TGTGCCAGCAGGACAGGGGGCACTGAAGCTTTCTTT.

This clone has a single count. This rearrangement joins TRBV6-5 to TRBJ1-6, with a tentative D call TRBD1 (6 bases). V lost 0 bases, J lost 7 bases, and 10 bases lay in between. The V gene's germline CDR1 is MNHEY and CDR2 SVGAGI. The CDR3 sequence is 15 residues long. DNA for the CDR3: TGTGCCAGCAGTTACTCGAACAGGGAGAATTCACCCCTCCACTTT. The encoded protein is CASSYSNRENSPLHF.

In this sample, this clone turned up once. The chain carries TRBV2 and TRBJ2-7; D is ambiguous. Between the trimmed V and J ends, which lost 6 bases and 5 bases, there was a span of 8 bases. The CDR3 consists of 11 residues. The germline CDR1 and CDR2 sequences are SNHLY and FYNNEI. In DNA form, the CDR3 reads TGTGCCAGCAGGCGGTTGAACGAGCAGTACTTC. Translation gives CASRRLNEQYF.

This clone appeared once. The rearrangement joins TRBV28 to TRBJ2-3, with D perhaps matching TRBD1 (5 bases). Germline-derived CDR1 and CDR2 are MDHEN and SYDVKM. V lost 1 base and J lost 1, with 12 bases in between. The CDR3 loop spans 16 amino acids. The CDR3 bases are TGTGCCAGCAGTTTATTTCAGGGCGGAGGCACAGATACGCAGTATTTT. Protein product: CASSLFQGGGTDTQYF.

The V call is TRBV19, the J call TRBJ2-1; either TRBD1 or TRBD2 may fit D (6 bases each). Trimming removed 11 bases at V and 7 bases at J, with 24 bases between. This CDR3 has 15 residues. CDR1 is LNHDA and CDR2 is SQIVND in the germline V gene (reference sequence). In DNA, the CDR3 is TGTGCCTCCCGGGGGCGGGCCGCTCCCTGGAATGAGCAGTTCTTC. It translates to CASRGRAAPWNEQFF.

This clone was seen a handful of times. This rearrangement joins TRBV15 to TRBJ2-2; D not certain. The CDR3 consists of 14 residues. CDR1 is LNHNV, CDR2 YYDKDF, per germline (reference sequence). V gave up 0 bases and J gave up 1 base, with 3 bases separating them. The CDR3 sequence is CATSRDGNTGELFF. CDR3 DNA sequence: TGTGCCACCAGCAGAGATGGGAACACCGGGGAGCTGTTTTTT.

CDR3 nucleotides: TGTGCCAGCAGCCTGGACGGAGGGGGAATCTATGGCTACACCTTC. It specifies CASSLDGGGIYGYTF. V is TRBV5-6 and J is TRBJ1-2; D is possibly TRBD1 (6 bases). The CDR3 is 15 residues long. V gave up 4 bases and J gave up 4 bases, with 17 bases separating them. Germline CDR1 reads SGHDT; CDR2 reads YYEEEE.

The V and J genes are TRBV15 and TRBJ1-1, with a tentative D call TRBD1 (6 bases). The CDR3 totals 13 residues. Germline-derived CDR1 and CDR2 are LNHNV and YYDKDF (reference sequence). Trimming took 6 bases from V and 4 from J, leaving 12 bases between them. This chain's CDR3 is CATRTTGSTEAFF. The DNA for the CDR3 is TGTGCCACCAGGACAACAGGGTCCACTGAAGCTTTCTTT.

The V and J genes are TRBV7-3 and TRBJ1-1; tentatively, D is TRBD1 (5 bases). This CDR3 is 17 amino acids long. The V end was cut by 4 bases, the J end by 1 base, with 19 bases between. Germline V gives CDR1 SGHTA, CDR2 FQGTGA. The CDR3 here is CASSSFLTGEPNTEAFF. CDR3 coding DNA: TGTGCCAGCAGCTCCTTTTTAACGGGGGAGCCGAACACTGAAGCTTTCTTT.

The rearrangement joins TRBV10-3 to TRBJ2-7, with no clear D. CDR1 is ENHRY, CDR2 SYGVKD, per germline. V lost 2 bases and J 7 bases, leaving 9 bases between the germline ends. The CDR3 consists of 12 residues. CDR3: CAISEPSSEQYF. The CDR3 DNA is TGTGCCATCAGTGAGCCTAGTTCTGAGCAGTACTTC.

The DNA of the CDR3 is TGTGCCAGCAGTTACTCTGACAGGACCTATGGCTACACCTTC. It encodes CASSYSDRTYGYTF. J is TRBJ1-2 and V is TRBV6-6, with D maybe TRBD1 (6 bases). Germline CDR1 MNHNY, CDR2 SVGAGI (reference sequence). The CDR3 is 14 residues long. With 0 bases removed from V and 4 bases from J, the gap between germline ends came to 9 bases.

V is TRBV11-2 and J is TRBJ2-7; D possibly corresponds to TRBD2 (7 bases). Germline CDR1 is SGHAT and CDR2 is FQNNGV. V was pared by 2 bases and J by 5 bases, with 13 bases between. The CDR3 consists of 14 residues. The CDR3 region has the DNA TGTGCCAGCAGCTTAAGGGGGGGTGGGCACGAGCAGTACTTC. It is translated as CASSLRGGGHEQYF.

V usage is TRBV18 and J usage is TRBJ2-5; 8 bases fit TRBD1. V trimming: 6 bases; J trimming: 5 bases; junction bases outside the gene matches: 8. Germline loops: CDR1 KGHSH, CDR2 LQKENI. CDR3 length: 14 residues. The CDR3 DNA sequence: TGTGCCAGCTCCCCCAACGGACAGGGCGAGACCCAGTACTTC. Its translation is CASSPNGQGETQYF.

Only one count was recorded for this clone. The chain has TRBV5-4 and TRBJ2-1; TRBD1 is a possible D gene (5 bases). The CDR3 is made up of 15 amino acids. V shed 0 bases and J shed 0 bases, with 7 bases lying between them. Germline-derived CDR1 and CDR2 are SGHNT and YYREEE (reference sequence). The CDR3 sequence: CASSLDRSSYNEQFF. CDR3 nucleotides: TGTGCCAGCAGCTTGGACAGGAGCTCCTACAATGAGCAGTTCTTC.

This rearrangement joins TRBV10-3 to TRBJ1-4; D not certain. Germline values: CDR1 ENHRY, CDR2 SYGVKD. The CDR3 contains 13 residues. Trimming stripped 4 bases from V and 7 bases from J, with 10 bases between. The CDR3 DNA follows: TGTGCCATCAGTGCGGAGCGGGCTGAAAAACTGTTTTTT. It translates to CAISAERAEKLFF.

J is TRBJ2-3 and V is TRBV7-8, with D maybe TRBD1 (5 bases). Germline CDR1 reads SGHVS; CDR2 reads FQNEAQ. The CDR3 is made up of 16 amino acids. V was trimmed by 6 bases and J by 0 bases, leaving 16 bases between them. The CDR3: CASRSLGRTSTDTQYF. CDR3 in DNA: TGTGCCAGCAGATCGTTGGGGCGAACTAGCACAGATACGCAGTATTTT.

The rearrangement joins TRBV4-1 to TRBJ1-1; D may be TRBD1 (6 bases). Germline values: CDR1 MGHRA, CDR2 YSYEKL. The V end was cut by 0 bases, the J end by 4 bases, with 12 bases between. CDR3 size: 15 residues. The CDR3 region has the DNA TGCGCCAGCAGCCAAGACGGCAGGGGAGGCACTGAAGCTTTCTTT. Amino acids: CASSQDGRGGTEAFF.

This clone has a handful of counts. The chain has TRBV29-1 and TRBJ2-5; D is perhaps TRBD1 (5 bases). The CDR3 spans 12 residues. Per germline, CDR1 SQVTM and CDR2 ANQGSEA. Trimming took off 1 base at V and 7 bases at J, with 10 bases between the two ends. The CDR3 DNA is TGCAGCGTTGAAGGGCAGGGTGGGACCCAGTACTTC. Protein sequence: CSVEGQGGTQYF. The whole variable domain, remainder taken from reference TRBV29-1 and TRBJ2-5, is SAVISQKPSRDICQRGTSLTIQCQVDSQVTMMFWYRQQPGQSLTLIATANQGSEATYESGFVIDKFPISRPNLTFSTLTVSNMSPEDSSIYLCSVEGQGGTQYFGPGTRLLVL.

This sequence joins TRBV19 and TRBJ2-3, with 9 bases identical to TRBD2. The CDR3 spans 15 residues. The J segment lost 6 bases and the V segment lost 3 bases, leaving 7 bases of the junction unmatched. Per germline, CDR1 LNHDA and CDR2 SQIVND (reference sequence). CDR3 coding DNA: TGTGCCAGTAGTATCTCTAGCGGGGTGGTGGATACGCAGTATTTT. Protein product: CASSISSGVVDTQYF.

The chain couples TRBV30 to TRBJ2-7; either TRBD1 or TRBD2 may supply D (6 bases each). V lost 0 bases to trimming and J lost 5 bases, with 17 bases between them. Germline V gene sequence: CDR1 GTSNPN, CDR2 SVGIG (reference sequence). The CDR3 contains 15 residues. Written as DNA, the CDR3 is TGTGCCTGGAGTGTAGGGCTTGTGGGGGGCAACGAGCAGTACTTC. Its translation: CAWSVGLVGGNEQYF.

J is TRBJ2-1 and V is TRBV5-1; D uncertain. This CDR3 is built from 15 residues. Germline V gene data show CDR1 as SGHRS and CDR2 as YFSETQ. V was trimmed by 0 bases and J by 5 bases, leaving 12 bases between them. The CDR3 sequence is CASSLAGRWNNEQFF. The CDR3 DNA follows: TGCGCCAGCAGCTTGGCCGGTAGGTGGAACAATGAGCAGTTCTTC. The full variable domain, its missing parts supplied by reference TRBV5-1 and TRBJ2-1, is KAGVTQTPRYLIKTRGQQVTLSCSPISGHRSVSWYQQTPGQGLQFLFEYFSETQRNKGNFPGRFSGRQFSNSRSEMNVSTLELGDSALYLCASSLAGRWNNEQFFGPGTRLTVL.

The rearrangement links TRBV6-1 to TRBJ2-7; D may be TRBD1 or TRBD2 (7 bases each). V was cut by 6 bases and J by 4 bases, with 19 bases left in between. Germline CDR1 MNHNS, CDR2 SASEGT. CDR3 length: 15 amino acids. The CDR3 protein is CASSTMQGGGYEQYF. CDR3 in DNA: TGTGCCAGCAGCACCATGCAGGGGGGAGGGTACGAGCAGTACTTC.

V usage is TRBV4-1 and J usage is TRBJ2-7; D uncertain. This CDR3 comprises 13 residues. Deletions cut 1 base from V and 4 bases from J, with 8 bases between. Germline V lookup: CDR1 MGHRA, CDR2 YSYEKL. The CDR3 region has the DNA TGCGCCAGCAGCCAAGCTCAAGGTTACGAGCAGTACTTC. Protein: CASSQAQGYEQYF.

The rearrangement links TRBV7-6 to TRBJ2-5; 7 positions agree with TRBD1. The V gene end was trimmed by 5 bases and the J gene end by 7 bases; junction bases not matched to a gene: 7. The CDR3 spans 13 residues. Germline V gene sequence: CDR1 SGHVS, CDR2 FNYEAQ. This CDR3 is CASSNDRAGTQYF. DNA for the CDR3: TGTGCCAGCAGCAACGACAGGGCGGGGACCCAGTACTTC.

This chain links TRBV10-3 with TRBJ2-2, with 10 bases fitting TRBD1. CDR3 length: 14 amino acids. CDR1 and CDR2 from the germline V gene are ENHRY and SYGVKD. V trimming: 8 bases; J trimming: 4 bases; junction bases outside the gene matches: 4. CDR3: CAISGTGATGELFF. For the CDR3, the DNA is TGTGCCATCTCGGGGACAGGGGCCACCGGGGAGCTGTTTTTT.

The V and J genes are TRBV7-6 and TRBJ2-5, with D unresolved. Germline V gives CDR1 SGHVS, CDR2 FNYEAQ. The germline V and J ends were trimmed by 1 base and 5 bases, with 11 bases remaining between them. CDR3 length: 14 residues. CDR3 loop: CASSLGTARETQYF. CDR3 sequence (DNA): TGTGCCAGCAGCTTAGGAACAGCCCGGGAGACCCAGTACTTC.

The chain carries TRBV28 and TRBJ2-1; D is undetermined. V was cut by 3 bases and J by 9 bases, with 18 bases left in between. CDR1 is MDHEN and CDR2 is SYDVKM in the germline V gene. The CDR3 consists of 15 residues. This CDR3 is CASSLGRAIRGEQFF. In DNA form, the CDR3 reads TGTGCCAGCAGTTTGGGTCGGGCAATCAGAGGTGAGCAGTTCTTC.

This chain uses TRBV10-3 with TRBJ1-1, with D tentatively TRBD1 (5 bases). CDR1 ENHRY and CDR2 SYGVKD come from the germline V gene. This CDR3 is built from 14 residues. V lost 5 bases and J 0 bases, leaving 10 bases between the germline ends. For the CDR3, the DNA is TGTGCCATCAGTAGACAGTCAATGAACACTGAAGCTTTCTTT. It translates to CAISRQSMNTEAFF.

The chain uses TRBV7-8 and TRBJ2-3; perhaps TRBD1 as D (5 bases). This CDR3 has 16 amino acids. Looked up from germline, CDR1 is SGHVS and CDR2 is FQNEAQ. Trimming took off 1 base at V and 3 bases at J, with 14 bases between the two ends. The CDR3 loop reads CASSLGIRVGTDTQYF. The CDR3 bases are TGTGCCAGCAGCTTAGGGATCAGGGTGGGAACAGATACGCAGTATTTT.

The J gene is TRBJ2-1, the V gene TRBV11-3; D may correspond to TRBD1 or TRBD2 (5 bases each). CDR3 length: 13 amino acids. Germline CDR1 and CDR2: SGHNT and YENEEA. Trimming shortened V by 5 bases and J by 10 bases, and 15 bases separated the two germline ends. CDR3 nucleotide sequence: TGTGCCAGCAGCGTCGACCGGGACGTAGAGCAGTTCTTC. Protein: CASSVDRDVEQFF.

The chain links TRBV6-6 to TRBJ1-4, with TRBD1 identical over 8 bases. The CDR3 runs 16 residues. Trimming at V came to 7 bases and at J to 5 bases, leaving 12 bases not matched to a gene. CDR1 MNHNY and CDR2 SVGAGI come from the germline V gene (reference sequence). The CDR3, as DNA: TGTGCCAGCACACGACAGGGGACTCCGGGGAATGAAAAACTGTTTTTT. This encodes CASTRQGTPGNEKLFF.